This T cell receptor (beta chain) was observed in a study of cytomegalovirus exposure and HLA in healthy donors. The CDR3 spans 16 residues. Germline lookup yields CDR1 SGHRS and CDR2 YFSETQ. Deletions cut 0 bases from V and 0 bases from J, with 11 bases between. PCR involved 60 Vbeta and 13 Jbeta primers. Only in-frame clones appear in the TCRdb table, and some are missing; sequencing was by immunoSEQ multiplex PCR. The table records approximately 150,000 clones, 82% of them present only once. This sequence joins TRBV5-1 and TRBJ2-3, with D possibly being TRBD2 (5 bases). The sequencing input was PBMCs. The receptor was derived from a man between 45 and 60 years old in good health and CMV-seropositive. In nucleotides, the CDR3 is TGCGCCAGCAGCTTGGGTAGCGCCGCTAGCACAGATACGCAGTATTTT. This sequence encodes CASSLGSAASTDTQYF.